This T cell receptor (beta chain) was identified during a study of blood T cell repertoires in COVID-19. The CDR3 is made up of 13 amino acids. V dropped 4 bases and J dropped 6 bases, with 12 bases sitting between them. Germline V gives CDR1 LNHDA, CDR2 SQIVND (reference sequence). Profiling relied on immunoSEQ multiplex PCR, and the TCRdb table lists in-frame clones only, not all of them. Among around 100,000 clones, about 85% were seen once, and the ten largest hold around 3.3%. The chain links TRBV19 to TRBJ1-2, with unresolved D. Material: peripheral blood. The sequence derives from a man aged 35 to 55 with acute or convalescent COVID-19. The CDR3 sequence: CASSSKGRDGYTF. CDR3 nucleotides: TGTGCCAGTAGTAGCAAAGGGAGGGATGGCTACACCTTC.